A single sample is the source of the 25 T cell receptor beta chains below, sequenced in a study of blood T cell repertoires in COVID-19. TCRdb keeps only in-frame clones here, not all; method: immunoSEQ multiplex PCR. The table has more than 50,000 clones, 75% to 95% seen once. The source material was peripheral blood. The receptors originated from a human donor with active COVID-19. The donor label of this sample is uncertain.

V usage is TRBV12-3 or TRBV12-4 and J usage is TRBJ2-3; TRBD2 might be the D (6 bases). Between the trimmed V and J ends, which lost 4 bases and 12 bases, there was a span of 14 bases. There are 12 residues in the CDR3. The CDR3 region has the DNA TGTGCCAGCAGTTCCTCCGGAGGGCCCCAGTATTTT. Amino acid sequence: CASSSSGGPQYF.

J is TRBJ2-4 and V is TRBV29-1, with D perhaps TRBD1 (5 bases). Germline CDR1 and CDR2: SQVTM and ANQGSEA. CDR3 size: 12 residues. Trimming left V 5 bases short and J 5 bases short, with 10 bases between. The CDR3 sequence is CSVQGHENIQYF. CDR3 sequence (DNA): TGCAGCGTTCAGGGTCACGAAAACATTCAGTACTTC.

The chain links TRBV27 to TRBJ2-3, with 8 nucleotides matching TRBD1. The CDR3 consists of 15 residues. Looked up from germline, CDR1 is MNHEY and CDR2 is SMNVEV (reference sequence). The junction had 7 bases not matched to a gene; V was cut back by 7 bases and J by 1 base. As DNA, the CDR3 is TGTGCCAGCACTTCAGGGGGCAAGGGCACAGATACGCAGTATTTT. It codes for CASTSGGKGTDTQYF.

This sequence joins TRBV12-3 or TRBV12-4 and TRBJ2-5, with D hard to call. Trimming shortened V by 3 bases and J by 5 bases, and 4 bases separated the two germline ends. CDR3 length: 11 residues. For the CDR3, the DNA is TGTGCCAGCAGTTTGAGGGAGACCCAGTACTTC. This gives the protein CASSLRETQYF.

This rearrangement joins TRBV29-1 to TRBJ2-4; D not resolved. Germline V gene sequence: CDR1 SQVTM, CDR2 ANQGSEA. The V and J ends lost 5 bases and 8 bases respectively, with 16 bases between them. This CDR3 region has 13 residues. CDR3 protein: CSVIRPPRDIQYF. The CDR3 DNA reads TGCAGCGTTATACGCCCCCCTCGGGACATTCAGTACTTC.

CDR3 sequence reads: CASSPTSRTSGSSGEQFF. As DNA, the CDR3 is TGCGCCAGCAGCCCTACCTCCCGGACTAGCGGGAGTTCTGGTGAGCAGTTCTTC. The V gene is TRBV5-1, the J gene TRBJ2-1; 13 bases fit TRBD2. The CDR3 sequence is 18 residues long. Germline trimming cut 4 bases from V and 9 bases from J; bases unmatched to any gene: 16. Germline loops: CDR1 SGHRS, CDR2 YFSETQ.

The chain couples TRBV28 to TRBJ1-2, with a possible D match to TRBD1 (5 bases). The V gene's germline CDR1 is MDHEN and CDR2 SYDVKM. V gave up 5 bases and J gave up 4 bases, with 11 bases separating them. The CDR3 is made up of 13 amino acids. In DNA, the CDR3 is TGTGCCAGCAGTCCCGCAACAGGCTATGGCTACACCTTC. This codes for CASSPATGYGYTF.

The chain joins TRBV7-9 to TRBJ1-4; 7 bases map to TRBD1. The CDR3 has 17 residues. Germline CDR1 and CDR2: SEHNR and FQNEAQ (reference sequence). V gave up 5 bases and J gave up 1 base; unmatched junction bases: 10. CDR3 in DNA: TGTGCCAGCAGCCCCCGACAGGGTGAGGGAACTAATGAAAAACTGTTTTTT. It translates to CASSPRQGEGTNEKLFF.

This chain joins TRBV18 and TRBJ1-2, with D unresolved. Germline V CDR1 and CDR2: KGHSH, LQKENI. Trimming pared 2 bases from V and 2 bases from J, leaving 9 bases between. This CDR3 spans 14 amino acids. In DNA form, the CDR3 reads TGTGCCAGCTCACCAGAGAATTCGAACTATGGCTACACCTTC. Translation gives CASSPENSNYGYTF.

V and J are TRBV5-8 and TRBJ1-1; D is unresolved. V shed 8 bases and J shed 3 bases, with 14 bases lying between them. The CDR3 spans 13 residues. The V gene's germline CDR1 is SGHTS and CDR2 YDEGEE. The CDR3 reads CASMRAGDTEAFF. For the CDR3, the DNA is TGTGCCAGTATGAGGGCAGGTGACACTGAAGCTTTCTTT.

This chain links TRBV28 with TRBJ1-4, with D uncertain. CDR3 length: 11 amino acids. Trimming shortened V by 10 bases and J by 8 bases, and 11 bases separated the two germline ends. The germline V gene has CDR1 MDHEN and CDR2 SYDVKM. The CDR3 spells CATSNGEKLFF. In nucleotides, the CDR3 is TGTGCCACCTCAAACGGGGAAAAACTGTTTTTT.

This clone appeared once. V and J are TRBV28 and TRBJ1-5; TRBD1 aligns across 12 bases. Trimming cost V 6 bases and J 6 bases; bases outside gene matches: 12. Germline values: CDR1 MDHEN, CDR2 SYDVKM. The CDR3 length is 17 residues. Written as DNA, the CDR3 is TGTGCCAGCAGCTCTCCGCCGGGACAGGGGGCATCTCAGCCCCAGCATTTT. This encodes CASSSPPGQGASQPQHF.

The chain recombines TRBV12-5 with TRBJ1-5; 7 positions agree with TRBD1. CDR1 is LGHNT, CDR2 FRNRAP, per germline. The CDR3 runs 15 residues. The V gene end was trimmed by 7 bases and the J gene end by 7 bases; junction bases not matched to a gene: 13. Here the CDR3 reads CASAPAKGARQPQHF. CDR3 nucleotides: TGTGCTAGTGCCCCAGCCAAGGGGGCACGGCAGCCCCAGCATTTT.

This chain connects TRBV29-1 to TRBJ1-1, with 8 bases matching TRBD1. Germline assignment: CDR1 SQVTM and CDR2 ANQGSEA. After removal of 6 bases from V and 6 bases from J, the junction contained 12 bases not matched to a gene. The CDR3 extends over 14 amino acids. CDR3 sequence: CSVPQGAPYSEAFF. In DNA, the CDR3 is TGCAGCGTACCCCAGGGGGCCCCATACTCTGAAGCTTTCTTT.

The CDR3 region has the DNA TGTGCCAGCAGCTTAGGGACAGGGGGTTGCGAGCAGTACGTC. This sequence encodes CASSLGTGGCEQYV. The rearrangement links TRBV7-9 to TRBJ2-7; 10 bases fit TRBD1. This CDR3 spans 14 amino acids. Germline V CDR1 and CDR2: SEHNR, FQNEAQ (reference sequence). After removal of 1 base from V and 6 bases from J, the junction contained 3 bases not matched to a gene.

The chain uses TRBV9 and TRBJ1-1, with 8 bases matching TRBD1. CDR1 is SGDLS, CDR2 YYNGEE, per germline. CDR3 length equals 15 residues. V dropped 0 bases and J dropped 1; count of bases not matched to a gene: 2. CDR3 sequence: CASSVVGTGNTEAFF. CDR3 DNA: TGTGCCAGCAGCGTAGTGGGGACAGGGAACACTGAAGCTTTCTTT. The full variable domain, its missing parts supplied by reference TRBV9 and TRBJ1-1, is DSGVTQTPKHLITATGQRVTLRCSPRSGDLSVYWYQQSLDQGLQFLIQYYNGEERAKGNILERFSAQQFPDLHSELNLSSLELGDSALYFCASSVVGTGNTEAFFGQGTRLTVV.

This rearrangement joins TRBV28 to TRBJ1-2; the D is unclear. Germline V lookup: CDR1 MDHEN, CDR2 SYDVKM. This CDR3 region has 15 residues. V lost 2 bases and J lost 3, with 13 bases in between. CDR3 sequence: CASSLEGRRHYGYTF. In DNA, the CDR3 is TGTGCCAGCAGTTTAGAGGGTAGGCGGCACTATGGCTACACCTTC.

The V call is TRBV9, the J call TRBJ2-5; D not certain. This CDR3 has 14 residues. The ends were cut back, 0 bases at V and 5 bases at J, with 11 bases in the middle. Per the germline V gene, CDR1 is SGDLS and CDR2 is YYNGEE. The CDR3 DNA is TGTGCCAGCAGCGTAGGGTCGGCCGGGGAGACCCAGTACTTC. Its protein product is CASSVGSAGETQYF.

This chain links TRBV5-1 with TRBJ2-2; possible D gene TRBD1, 6 bases. The CDR3 is 15 amino acids. V lost 3 bases to trimming and J lost 0 bases, with 9 bases between them. Germline V gives CDR1 SGHRS, CDR2 YFSETQ. CDR3 in amino acids: CASSSRGPNTGELFF. The CDR3 DNA sequence: TGCGCCAGCAGCTCCAGGGGACCGAACACCGGGGAGCTGTTTTTT.

The V and J genes are TRBV6-6 and TRBJ2-7; D unclear. CDR3 length: 13 residues. Between the trimmed V and J ends, which lost 5 bases and 8 bases, there was a span of 16 bases. Germline-derived CDR1 and CDR2 are MNHNY and SVGAGI (reference sequence). CDR3 protein: CASSPGWPGKQYF. The CDR3 DNA follows: TGTGCCAGCAGTCCCGGGTGGCCGGGTAAGCAGTACTTC.

The V and J genes are TRBV4-1 and TRBJ2-5; possible D gene TRBD2, 5 bases. Germline assignment: CDR1 MGHRA and CDR2 YSYEKL. With 4 bases removed from V and 5 bases from J, the gap between germline ends came to 17 bases. The CDR3 extends over 15 amino acids. The CDR3 loop reads CASSRAPSSGETQYF. CDR3 bases: TGCGCCAGCAGCCGTGCCCCATCTTCGGGGGAGACCCAGTACTTC.

The table lists this clone with a few counts. V and J are TRBV10-3 and TRBJ1-1; D unresolved. The CDR3 has 14 amino acids. V lost 0 bases to trimming and J lost 4 bases, with 9 bases between them. From germline, CDR1 is ENHRY and CDR2 SYGVKD. The DNA for the CDR3 is TGTGCCATCAGTGAGTCACGGGATGGCACTGAAGCTTTCTTT. Its protein product is CAISESRDGTEAFF.

This sequence joins TRBV24-1 and TRBJ1-5; D is undetermined. Germline CDR1 is KGHDR and CDR2 is SFDVKD. V was trimmed by 3 bases and J by 3 bases, leaving 11 bases between them. This CDR3 has 15 residues. The CDR3 coding sequence is TGTGCCACCAGTGATGGCCGGGAGCTCAATCAGCCCCAGCATTTT. Protein sequence: CATSDGRELNQPQHF.

Here the CDR3 DNA reads TGCGCCAGCAGCCAGCTACTAGCGGGAGGACCCTACGAGCAGTACTTC. Protein: CASSQLLAGGPYEQYF. The V gene is TRBV4-1, the J gene TRBJ2-7; 12 bases agree with TRBD2. After removal of 3 bases from V and 2 bases from J, the junction contained 5 bases not matched to a gene. The CDR3 is made up of 16 amino acids. Germline-derived CDR1 and CDR2 are MGHRA and YSYEKL.

This clone was counted once. The V and J genes are TRBV19 and TRBJ1-6; D is undetermined. Germline lookup yields CDR1 LNHDA and CDR2 SQIVND (reference sequence). V dropped 6 bases and J dropped 9 bases, with 12 bases sitting between them. The CDR3 has 13 amino acids. This CDR3 is CASSRGRASPLHF. In DNA, the CDR3 is TGTGCCAGTAGCCGAGGGAGGGCTTCACCCCTCCACTTT.